This T cell receptor beta chain originates from a study of T-cell reconstitution after alpha-beta-depleted transplantation in children. Using unique molecular identifiers, the investigators prepared the TCRbeta library. TCRdb independently ran MiXCR on the PCR reads; one entry per CDR3 protein. This sample has around 960,000 distinct CDR3 sequences, with less than 30% found just once. J was trimmed by 1 base and V by 5 bases; bases with no gene match: 1. The length of the CDR3 is 13 residues. CDR1 and CDR2 from the germline V gene are WSHSY and SAAADI. This clonotype was seen at least ten times. Its antigen is not known. Study-level results: Where alpha-beta T cells came from about two months after transplant was reportedly several hundred expanded graft clones. Among T cells one year after transplant, newly produced cells accounted for most counts and diversity. For some patients, TCRbeta diversity was high at day 60 because of recipient T cells and thymic progenitors that survived.

The rearrangement uses TRBV10-2 and TRBJ1-1; the match to TRBD1 covers 7 bases. This receptor was obtained from a boy less than two years old who had a stem cell transplant for SCID, so the T cells may come from the graft donor. The sample consisted of PBMCs, mostly from graft donor cells, taken 360 days after TCRalphabeta/CD19-depleted stem cell transplant. The CDR3 nucleotides read TGCGCCAGCAGTAACAGGGGGAACACTGAAGCTTTCTTT. Translated, it gives CASSNRGNTEAFF.